This T cell receptor beta chain was captured in a study of blood T cell repertoires in COVID-19. For the study at large: Sites in the United States, Italy and Spain provided acute and convalescent COVID-19 samples. Nucleic acid was either cDNA or gDNA, and it came from T cells, B-cell-depleted T cells, or PBMCs.

Concerning this clone itself: The same CDR3 can be traced to other DNA sequences in this sample.

V was trimmed by 0 bases and J by 2 bases, leaving 10 bases between them. Germline CDR1 reads SGDLS; CDR2 reads YYNGEE. This CDR3 comprises 15 residues. In the authors' methods: Estimation of nucleated cell counts relied on the amplification of reference gene primers. The repertoire was sequenced with immunoSEQ multiplex PCR; TCRdb's copy has only in-frame clones and lacks some. V, J and clone size are taken as reported in that table, and D and trimming were inferred from the DNA itself. Of about 270,000 clones in the sample, 65% to 90% are singletons; the top ten hold approximately 8.2%. Individuals drawn from around 25 US areas were roughly 18 to 95 years old.

The clonotype was recovered from a woman in her forties or fifties with acute COVID-19. J is TRBJ2-3 and V is TRBV9, with D perhaps TRBD2 (7 bases). Sequencing used PBMCs or T cells enriched from blood (not recorded which). The CDR3 protein is CASSVVAGATDTQYF. CDR3 nucleotide sequence: TGTGCCAGCAGCGTAGTTGCGGGGGCCACAGATACGCAGTATTTT.